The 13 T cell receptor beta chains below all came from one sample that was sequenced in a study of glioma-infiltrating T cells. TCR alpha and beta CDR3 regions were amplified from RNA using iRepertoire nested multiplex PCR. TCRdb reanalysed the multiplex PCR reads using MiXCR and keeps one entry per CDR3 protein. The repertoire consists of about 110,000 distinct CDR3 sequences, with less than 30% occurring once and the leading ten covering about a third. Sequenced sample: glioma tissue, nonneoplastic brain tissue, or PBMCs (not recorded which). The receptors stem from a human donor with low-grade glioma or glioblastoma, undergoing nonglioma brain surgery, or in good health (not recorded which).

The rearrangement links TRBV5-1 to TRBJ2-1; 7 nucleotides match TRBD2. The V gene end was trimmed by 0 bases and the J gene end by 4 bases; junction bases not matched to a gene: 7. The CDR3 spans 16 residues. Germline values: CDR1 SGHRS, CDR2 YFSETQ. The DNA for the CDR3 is TGCGCCAGCAGCTTGGCCGCCTCTAGCGGTTACAATGAGCAGTTCTTC. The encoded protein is CASSLAASSGYNEQFF.

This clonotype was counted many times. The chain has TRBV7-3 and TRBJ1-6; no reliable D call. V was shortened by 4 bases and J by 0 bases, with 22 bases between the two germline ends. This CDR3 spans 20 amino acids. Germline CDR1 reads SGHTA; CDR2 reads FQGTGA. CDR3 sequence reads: CASSSLSLEGRSSYNSPLHF. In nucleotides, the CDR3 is TGTGCCAGCAGCTCCTTAAGCCTAGAGGGTCGAAGCTCCTATAATTCACCCCTCCACTTT. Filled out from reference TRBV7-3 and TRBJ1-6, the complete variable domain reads GAGVSQTPSNKVTEKGKYVELRCDPISGHTALYWYRQSLGQGPEFLIYFQGTGAADDSGLPNDRFFAVRPEGSVSTLKIQRTERGDSAVYLCASSSLSLEGRSSYNSPLHFGNGTRLTVT.

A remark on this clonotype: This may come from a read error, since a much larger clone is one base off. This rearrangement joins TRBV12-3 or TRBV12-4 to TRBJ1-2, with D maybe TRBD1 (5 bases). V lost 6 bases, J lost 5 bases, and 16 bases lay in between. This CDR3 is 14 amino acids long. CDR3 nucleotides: TGTGCCAGCAGCCTGACAGAGGGAGGATATGGCTACACCTTC. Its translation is CASSLTEGGYGYTF.

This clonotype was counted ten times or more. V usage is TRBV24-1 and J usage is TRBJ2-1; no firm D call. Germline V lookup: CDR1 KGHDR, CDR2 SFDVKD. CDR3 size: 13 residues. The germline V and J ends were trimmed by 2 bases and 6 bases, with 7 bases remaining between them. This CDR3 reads CATSDYLTNEQFF. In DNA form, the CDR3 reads TGTGCCACCAGTGATTACTTGACCAATGAGCAGTTCTTC.

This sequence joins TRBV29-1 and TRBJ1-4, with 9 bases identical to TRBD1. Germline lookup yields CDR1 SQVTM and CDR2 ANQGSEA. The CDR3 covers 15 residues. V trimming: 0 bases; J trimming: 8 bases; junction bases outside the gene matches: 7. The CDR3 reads CSVEDQYRGREKLFF. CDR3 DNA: TGCAGCGTTGAAGATCAATACAGGGGGCGAGAAAAACTGTTTTTT.

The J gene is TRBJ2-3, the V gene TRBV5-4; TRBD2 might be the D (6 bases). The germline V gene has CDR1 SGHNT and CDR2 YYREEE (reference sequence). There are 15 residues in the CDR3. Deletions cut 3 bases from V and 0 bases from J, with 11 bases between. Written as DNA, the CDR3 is TGTGCCAGCAGCTCAGGAGGGGTTAGCACAGATACGCAGTATTTT. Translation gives CASSSGGVSTDTQYF.

The CDR3: CASKEGDPVPRAFF. The CDR3 nucleotides read TGTGCCAGTAAGGAGGGGGACCCCGTGCCCAGAGCTTTCTTT. This rearrangement joins TRBV19 to TRBJ1-1; TRBD1 might be the D (6 bases). V was clipped by 7 bases and J by 10 bases, with 22 bases between them. Germline values: CDR1 LNHDA, CDR2 SQIVND (reference sequence). This CDR3 is 14 amino acids long. The full variable domain, with the rest looked up from reference TRBV19 and TRBJ1-1, is DGGITQSPKYLFRKEGQNVTLSCEQNLNHDAMYWYRQDPGQGLRLIYYSQIVNDFQKGDIAEGYSVSREKKESFPLTVTSAQKNPTAFYLCASKEGDPVPRAFFGQGTRLTVV.

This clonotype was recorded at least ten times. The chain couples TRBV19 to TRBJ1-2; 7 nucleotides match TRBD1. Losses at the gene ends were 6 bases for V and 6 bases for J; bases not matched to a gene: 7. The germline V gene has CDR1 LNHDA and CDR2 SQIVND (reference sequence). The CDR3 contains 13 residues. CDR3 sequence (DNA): TGTGCCAGTAGCCACCCCGGGACAGATGGCTACACCTTC. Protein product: CASSHPGTDGYTF.

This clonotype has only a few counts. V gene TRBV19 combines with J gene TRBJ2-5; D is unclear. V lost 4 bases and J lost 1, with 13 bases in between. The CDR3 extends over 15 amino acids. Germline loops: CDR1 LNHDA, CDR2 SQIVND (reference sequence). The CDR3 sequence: CASSTSQLTQETQYF. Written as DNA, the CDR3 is TGTGCCAGTAGTACCTCCCAGCTCACCCAAGAGACCCAGTACTTC.

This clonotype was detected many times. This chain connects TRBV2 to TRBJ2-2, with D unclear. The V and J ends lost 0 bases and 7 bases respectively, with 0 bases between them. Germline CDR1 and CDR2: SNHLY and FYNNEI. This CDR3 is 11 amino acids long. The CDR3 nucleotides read TGTGCCAGCAGTGAAGCCGGGGAGCTGTTTTTT. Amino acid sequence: CASSEAGELFF. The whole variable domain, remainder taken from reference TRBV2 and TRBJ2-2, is EPEVTQTPSHQVTQMGQEVILRCVPISNHLYFYWYRQILGQKVEFLVSFYNNEISEKSEIFDDQFSVERPDGSNFTLKIRSTKLEDSAMYFCASSEAGELFFGEGSRLTVL.

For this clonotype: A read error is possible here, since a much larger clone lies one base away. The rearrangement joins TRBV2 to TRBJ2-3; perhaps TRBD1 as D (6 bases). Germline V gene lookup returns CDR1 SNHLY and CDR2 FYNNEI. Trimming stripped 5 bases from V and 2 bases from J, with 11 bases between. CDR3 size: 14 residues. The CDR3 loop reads CASSTTGYTDTQYF. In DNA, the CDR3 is TGTGCCAGCAGTACGACAGGTTACACAGATACGCAGTATTTT.

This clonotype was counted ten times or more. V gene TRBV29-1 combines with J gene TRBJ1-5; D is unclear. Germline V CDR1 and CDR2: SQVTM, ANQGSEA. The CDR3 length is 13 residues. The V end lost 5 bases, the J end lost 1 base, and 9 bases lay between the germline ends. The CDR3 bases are TGCAGCGTTCTCCAGGCCAGCAATCAGCCCCAGCATTTT. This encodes CSVLQASNQPQHF.

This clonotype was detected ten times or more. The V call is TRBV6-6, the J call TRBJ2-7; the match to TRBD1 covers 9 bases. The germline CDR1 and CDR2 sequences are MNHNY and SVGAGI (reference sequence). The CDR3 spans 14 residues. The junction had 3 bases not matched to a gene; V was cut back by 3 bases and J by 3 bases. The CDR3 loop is CASSYTDRGYEQYF. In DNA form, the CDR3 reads TGTGCCAGCAGTTATACGGACAGGGGCTACGAGCAGTACTTC.